The present T cell receptor beta chain was sequenced within a study of T-cell reconstitution after alpha-beta-depleted transplantation in children. Unique molecular identifiers were built into the TCRbeta library. Each CDR3 protein gets one entry after TCRdb re-called the PCR reads with MiXCR. The data show a few hundred thousand distinct CDR3 sequences, with about a tenth seen just once and 2% to 3% held by the top ten. CDR3 length: 16 amino acids. V lost 3 bases, J lost 1 base, and 2 bases stayed unmatched. Germline V gene data show CDR1 as SGHVS and CDR2 as FQNEAQ. This clonotype was seen at least ten times.

This TCR was recovered from a human donor who donated a stem cell graft to a child with acute lymphoblastic leukemia. The sample in question was PBMCs from the stem cell graft donor, obtained from the stem cell graft. V is TRBV7-8 and J is TRBJ2-3; 12 nucleotides match TRBD2. The CDR3 sequence: CASSLLAGGGTDTQYF. In DNA, the CDR3 is TGTGCCAGCAGCTTGCTAGCGGGAGGGGGCACAGATACGCAGTATTTT.